The T cell receptor beta chain under discussion was sequenced for a study of a mutant IDH1 vaccine in newly diagnosed glioma. Time point described: week 11, during vaccination. Each vaccine dose was 300 ug of mutant IDH1 20-mer peptide, with topical imiquimod. The study enrolled donors with new WHO grade 3 or 4 IDH1-mutant, ATRX-lost astrocytomas. Germline CDR1 reads SGHTA; CDR2 reads FQGNSA. The CDR3 length is 16 residues. V lost 8 bases and J 4 bases, leaving 20 bases between the germline ends. Of note for this clone: Its cognate antigen is unknown.

Measured with immunoSEQ multiplex PCR; TCRdb has only the in-frame clones, and not every one. Of about 40,000 clones listed, 84% are singletons. This chain joins TRBV7-2 and TRBJ1-4, with TRBD1 as a possible D gene (6 bases). This specimen consisted of PBMCs, obtained from a glioma patient whose treatment included an IDH1 peptide vaccine. This clonotype originated in a man aged 35-49 years with glioma. The CDR3 region has the DNA TGTGCCAGCTCCTACCGAGCAGGGGCCAATAATGAAAAACTGTTTTTT. This translates into CASSYRAGANNEKLFF.